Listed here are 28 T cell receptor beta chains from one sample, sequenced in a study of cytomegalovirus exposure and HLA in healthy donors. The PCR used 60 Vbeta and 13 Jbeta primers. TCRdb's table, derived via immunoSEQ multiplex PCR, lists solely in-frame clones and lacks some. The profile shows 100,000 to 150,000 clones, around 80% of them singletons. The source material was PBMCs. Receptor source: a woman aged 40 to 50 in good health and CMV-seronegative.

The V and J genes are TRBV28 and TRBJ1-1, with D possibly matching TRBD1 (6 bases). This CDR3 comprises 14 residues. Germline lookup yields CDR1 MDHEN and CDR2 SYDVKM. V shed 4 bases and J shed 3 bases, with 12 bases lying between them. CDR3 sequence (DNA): TGTGCCAGCAGTTGGGGACATGGGTACACTGAAGCTTTCTTT. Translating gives CASSWGHGYTEAFF.

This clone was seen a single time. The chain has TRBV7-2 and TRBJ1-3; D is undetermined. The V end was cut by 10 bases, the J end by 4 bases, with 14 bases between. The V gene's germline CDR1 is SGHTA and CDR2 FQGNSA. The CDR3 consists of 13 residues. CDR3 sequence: CATASRIGNTIYF. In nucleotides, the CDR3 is TGTGCCACCGCTAGCCGTATAGGAAACACCATATATTTT.

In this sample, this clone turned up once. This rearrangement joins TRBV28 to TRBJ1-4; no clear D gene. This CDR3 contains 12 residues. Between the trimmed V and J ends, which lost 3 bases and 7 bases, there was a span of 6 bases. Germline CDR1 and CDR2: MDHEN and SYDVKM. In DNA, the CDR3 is TGTGCCAGCAGTTTCGTTATTGAAAAACTGTTTTTT. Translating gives CASSFVIEKLFF.

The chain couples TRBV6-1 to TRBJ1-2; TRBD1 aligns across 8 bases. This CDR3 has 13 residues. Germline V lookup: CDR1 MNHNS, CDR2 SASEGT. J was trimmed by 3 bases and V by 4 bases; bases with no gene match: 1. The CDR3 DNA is TGTGCCAGCAGTGCGACAGGGGACTATGGCTACACCTTC. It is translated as CASSATGDYGYTF.

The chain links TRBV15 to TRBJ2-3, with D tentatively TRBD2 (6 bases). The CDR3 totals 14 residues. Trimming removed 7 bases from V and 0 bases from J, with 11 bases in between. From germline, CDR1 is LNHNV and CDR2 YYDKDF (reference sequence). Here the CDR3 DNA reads TGTGCCACCACTTTAGCGGCTAGCACAGATACGCAGTATTTT. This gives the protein CATTLAASTDTQYF.

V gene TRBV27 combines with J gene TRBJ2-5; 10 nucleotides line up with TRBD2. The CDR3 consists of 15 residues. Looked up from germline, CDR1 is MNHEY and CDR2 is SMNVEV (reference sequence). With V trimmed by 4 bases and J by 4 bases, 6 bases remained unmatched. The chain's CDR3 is CASSSPSGSLETQYF. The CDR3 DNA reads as TGTGCCAGCAGTTCGCCTAGCGGGAGCCTAGAGACCCAGTACTTC.

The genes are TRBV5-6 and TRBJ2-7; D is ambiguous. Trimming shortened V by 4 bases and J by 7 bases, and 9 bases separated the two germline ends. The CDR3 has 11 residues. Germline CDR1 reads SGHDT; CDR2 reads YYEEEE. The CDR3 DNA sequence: TGTGCCAGCAGCATACAAGCGGAGCAGTACTTC. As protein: CASSIQAEQYF.

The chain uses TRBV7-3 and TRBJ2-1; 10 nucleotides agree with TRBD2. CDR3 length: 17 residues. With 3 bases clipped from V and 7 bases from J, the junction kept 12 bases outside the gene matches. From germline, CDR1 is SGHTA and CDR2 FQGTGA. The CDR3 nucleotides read TGTGCCAGCAGCTTCGGGTTATTAGCGGGAGGAGAGAATGAGCAGTTCTTC. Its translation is CASSFGLLAGGENEQFF.

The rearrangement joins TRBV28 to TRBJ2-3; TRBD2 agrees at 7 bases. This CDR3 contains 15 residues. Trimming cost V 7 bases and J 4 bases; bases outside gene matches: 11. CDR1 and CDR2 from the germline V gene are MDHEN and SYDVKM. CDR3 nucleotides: TGTGCCAGCATCGCAAGCGGGATCGCTCCAGATACGCAGTATTTT. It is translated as CASIASGIAPDTQYF.

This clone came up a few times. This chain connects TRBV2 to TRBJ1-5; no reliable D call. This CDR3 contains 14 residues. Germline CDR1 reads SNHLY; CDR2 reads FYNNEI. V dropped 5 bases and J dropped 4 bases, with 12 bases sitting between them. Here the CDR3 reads CASSLEQINQPQHF. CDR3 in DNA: TGTGCCAGCAGTTTGGAACAGATAAATCAGCCCCAGCATTTT.

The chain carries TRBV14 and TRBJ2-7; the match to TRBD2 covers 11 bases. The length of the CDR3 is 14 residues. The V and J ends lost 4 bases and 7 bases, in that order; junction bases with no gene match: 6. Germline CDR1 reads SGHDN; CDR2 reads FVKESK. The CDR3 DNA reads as TGTGCCAGCAGCCTACTAGCGGGAGTAGGGGAGCAGTACTTC. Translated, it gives CASSLLAGVGEQYF. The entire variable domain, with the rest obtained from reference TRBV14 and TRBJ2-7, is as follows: EAGVTQFPSHSVIEKGQTVTLRCDPISGHDNLYWYRRVMGKEIKFLLHFVKESKQDESGMPNNRFLAERTGGTYSTLKVQPAELEDSGVYFCASSLLAGVGEQYFGPGTRLTVT.

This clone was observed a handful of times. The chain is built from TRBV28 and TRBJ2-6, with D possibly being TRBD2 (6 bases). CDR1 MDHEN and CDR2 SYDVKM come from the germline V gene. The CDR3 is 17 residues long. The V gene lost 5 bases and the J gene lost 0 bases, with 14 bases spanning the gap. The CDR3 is CASSTPRGTSGANVLTF. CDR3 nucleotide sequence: TGTGCCAGCAGTACCCCTCGGGGGACCTCTGGGGCCAACGTCCTGACTTTC.

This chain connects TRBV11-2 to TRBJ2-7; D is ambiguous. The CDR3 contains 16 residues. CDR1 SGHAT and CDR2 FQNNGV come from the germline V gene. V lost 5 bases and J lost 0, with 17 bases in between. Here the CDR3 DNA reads TGTGCCAGCAGCAACCCCCGTCCCGATAGCTCCTACGAGCAGTACTTC. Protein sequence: CASSNPRPDSSYEQYF. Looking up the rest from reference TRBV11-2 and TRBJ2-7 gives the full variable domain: EAGVAQSPRYKIIEKRQSVAFWCNPISGHATLYWYQQILGQGPKLLIQFQNNGVVDDSQLPKDRFSAERLKGVDSTLKIQPAKLEDSAVYLCASSNPRPDSSYEQYFGPGTRLTVT.

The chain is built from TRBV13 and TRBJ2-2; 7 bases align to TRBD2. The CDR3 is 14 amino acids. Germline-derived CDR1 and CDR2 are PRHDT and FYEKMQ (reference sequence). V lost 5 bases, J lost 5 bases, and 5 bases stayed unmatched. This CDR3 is CASSLAVVTGELFF. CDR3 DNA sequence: TGTGCCAGCAGCCTAGCGGTGGTTACCGGGGAGCTGTTTTTT. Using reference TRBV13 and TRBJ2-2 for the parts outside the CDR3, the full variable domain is AAGVIQSPRHLIKEKRETATLKCYPIPRHDTVYWYQQGPGQDPQFLISFYEKMQSDKGSIPDRFSAQQFSDYHSELNMSSLELGDSALYFCASSLAVVTGELFFGEGSRLTVL.

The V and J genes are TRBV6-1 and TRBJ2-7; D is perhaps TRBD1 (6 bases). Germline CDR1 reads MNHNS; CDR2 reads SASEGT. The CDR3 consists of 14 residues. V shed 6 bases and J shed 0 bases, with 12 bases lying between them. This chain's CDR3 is CASSDRWSSYEQYF. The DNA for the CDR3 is TGTGCCAGCAGCGACAGGTGGAGCTCCTACGAGCAGTACTTC.

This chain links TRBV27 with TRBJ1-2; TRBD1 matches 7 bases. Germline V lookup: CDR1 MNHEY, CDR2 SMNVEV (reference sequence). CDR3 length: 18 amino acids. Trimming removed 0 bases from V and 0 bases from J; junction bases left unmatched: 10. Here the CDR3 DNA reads TGTGCCAGCAGTTTATCGGGACGACCGGGACAGCCTAACTATGGCTACACCTTC. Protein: CASSLSGRPGQPNYGYTF.

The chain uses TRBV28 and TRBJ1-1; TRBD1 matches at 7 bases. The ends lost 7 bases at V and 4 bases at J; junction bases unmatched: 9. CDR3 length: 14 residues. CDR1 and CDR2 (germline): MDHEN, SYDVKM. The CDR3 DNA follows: TGTGCCAGCACCATCCCAGGGGGGTTCACTGAAGCTTTCTTT. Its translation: CASTIPGGFTEAFF.

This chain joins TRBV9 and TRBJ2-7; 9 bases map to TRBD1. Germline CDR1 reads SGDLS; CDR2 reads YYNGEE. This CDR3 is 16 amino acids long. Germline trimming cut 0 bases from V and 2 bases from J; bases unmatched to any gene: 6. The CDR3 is CASSVGGTGLAYEQYF. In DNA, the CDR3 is TGTGCCAGCAGCGTAGGGGGGACAGGGTTGGCCTACGAGCAGTACTTC.

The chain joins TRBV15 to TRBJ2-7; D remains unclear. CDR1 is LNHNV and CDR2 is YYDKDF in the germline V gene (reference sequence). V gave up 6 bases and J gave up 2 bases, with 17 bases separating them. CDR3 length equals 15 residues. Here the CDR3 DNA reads TGTGCCACCAGTTCTTTCCAGGCAAGCCCCTACGAGCAGTACTTC. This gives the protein CATSSFQASPYEQYF.

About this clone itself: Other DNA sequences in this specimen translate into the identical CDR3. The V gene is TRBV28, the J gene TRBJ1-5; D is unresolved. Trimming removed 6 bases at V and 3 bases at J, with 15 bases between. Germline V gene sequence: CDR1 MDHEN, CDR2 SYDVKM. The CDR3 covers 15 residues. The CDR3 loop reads CASSRTTGINQPQHF. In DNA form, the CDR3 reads TGTGCCAGCAGCCGCACTACGGGGATCAATCAGCCCCAGCATTTT. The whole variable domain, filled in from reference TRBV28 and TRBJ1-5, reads DVKVTQSSRYLVKRTGEKVFLECVQDMDHENMFWYRQDPGLGLRLIYFSYDVKMKEKGDIPEGYSVSREKKERFSLILESASTNQTSMYLCASSRTTGINQPQHFGDGTRLSIL.

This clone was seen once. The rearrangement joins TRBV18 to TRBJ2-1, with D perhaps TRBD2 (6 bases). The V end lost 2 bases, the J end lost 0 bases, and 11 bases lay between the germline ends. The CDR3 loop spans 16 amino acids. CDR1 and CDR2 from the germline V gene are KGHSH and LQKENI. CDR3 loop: CASSPGEASSYNEQFF. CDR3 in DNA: TGTGCCAGCTCACCAGGGGAGGCGAGCTCCTACAATGAGCAGTTCTTC.

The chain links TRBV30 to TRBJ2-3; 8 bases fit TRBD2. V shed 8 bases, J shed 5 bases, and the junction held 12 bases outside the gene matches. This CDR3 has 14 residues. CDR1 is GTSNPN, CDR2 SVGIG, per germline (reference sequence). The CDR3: CALPRGGPGDTQYF. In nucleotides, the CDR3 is TGTGCCCTCCCTCGGGGGGGGCCGGGAGATACGCAGTATTTT.

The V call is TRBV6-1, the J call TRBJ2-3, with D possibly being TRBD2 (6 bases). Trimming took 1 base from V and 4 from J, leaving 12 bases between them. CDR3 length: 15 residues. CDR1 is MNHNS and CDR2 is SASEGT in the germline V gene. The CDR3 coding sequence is TGTGCCAGCAGTGAAGACGGGAGTGGGTCAGATACGCAGTATTTT. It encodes CASSEDGSGSDTQYF.

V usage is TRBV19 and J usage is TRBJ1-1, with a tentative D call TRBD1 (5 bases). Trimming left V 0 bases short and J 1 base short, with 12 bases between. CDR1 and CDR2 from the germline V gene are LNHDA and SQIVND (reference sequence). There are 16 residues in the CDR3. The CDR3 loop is CASSIDLRQGNTEAFF. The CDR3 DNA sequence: TGTGCCAGTAGTATAGATTTAAGGCAGGGGAACACTGAAGCTTTCTTT. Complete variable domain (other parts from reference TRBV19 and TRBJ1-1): DGGITQSPKYLFRKEGQNVTLSCEQNLNHDAMYWYRQDPGQGLRLIYYSQIVNDFQKGDIAEGYSVSREKKESFPLTVTSAQKNPTAFYLCASSIDLRQGNTEAFFGQGTRLTVV.

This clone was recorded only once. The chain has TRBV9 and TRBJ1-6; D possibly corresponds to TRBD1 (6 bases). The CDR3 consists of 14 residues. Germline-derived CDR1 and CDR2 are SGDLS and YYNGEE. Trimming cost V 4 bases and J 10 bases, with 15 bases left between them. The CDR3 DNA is TGTGCCAGCAGCACCGAAACAGGGTCCTCACCCCTCCACTTT. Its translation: CASSTETGSSPLHF.

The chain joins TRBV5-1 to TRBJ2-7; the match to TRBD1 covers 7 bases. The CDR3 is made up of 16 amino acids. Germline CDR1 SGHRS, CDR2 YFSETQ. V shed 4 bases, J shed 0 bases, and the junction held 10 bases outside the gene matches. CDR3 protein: CASSPTGPSSSYEQYF. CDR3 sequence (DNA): TGCGCCAGCAGCCCGACAGGGCCCTCGAGCTCCTACGAGCAGTACTTC.

This CDR3 reads CASSIGLADSYEQYF. DNA for the CDR3: TGTGCCAGTAGTATCGGGCTAGCTGACTCCTACGAGCAGTACTTC. The chain uses TRBV19 and TRBJ2-7; the D gene is possibly TRBD2 (5 bases). Germline-derived CDR1 and CDR2 are LNHDA and SQIVND (reference sequence). The CDR3 contains 15 residues. The V end lost 3 bases, the J end lost 0 bases, and 12 bases lay between the germline ends. Using reference TRBV19 and TRBJ2-7 for the parts outside the CDR3, the full variable domain is DGGITQSPKYLFRKEGQNVTLSCEQNLNHDAMYWYRQDPGQGLRLIYYSQIVNDFQKGDIAEGYSVSREKKESFPLTVTSAQKNPTAFYLCASSIGLADSYEQYFGPGTRLTVT.

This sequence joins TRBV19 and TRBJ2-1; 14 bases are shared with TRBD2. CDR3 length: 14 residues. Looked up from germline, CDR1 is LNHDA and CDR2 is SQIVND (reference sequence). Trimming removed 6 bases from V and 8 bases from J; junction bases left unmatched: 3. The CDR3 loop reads CASRTSGGGHEQFF. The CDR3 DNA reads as TGTGCCAGTAGGACTAGCGGGGGGGGCCATGAGCAGTTCTTC.